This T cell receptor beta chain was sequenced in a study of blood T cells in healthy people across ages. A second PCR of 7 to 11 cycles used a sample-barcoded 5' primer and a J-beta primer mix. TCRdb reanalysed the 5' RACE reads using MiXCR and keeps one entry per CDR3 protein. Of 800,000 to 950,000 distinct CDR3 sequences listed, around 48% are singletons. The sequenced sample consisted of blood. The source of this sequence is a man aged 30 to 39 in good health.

CDR3 protein: CASSFMYPPNYGYTF. CDR3 sequence (DNA): TGTGCCAGCAGCTTCATGTATCCCCCTAACTATGGCTACACCTTC. The chain is built from TRBV7-2 and TRBJ1-2, with D unresolved. Germline loops: CDR1 SGHTA, CDR2 FQGNSA. This CDR3 comprises 15 residues. V was clipped by 3 bases and J by 0 bases, with 11 bases between them.